A single sample is the source of the 10 T cell receptor beta chains below, sequenced in a study of OX40 agonist ivuxolimab in advanced cancers. Sequencing used immunoSEQ multiplex PCR; TCRdb keeps in-frame clones, though not all of them. The table lists 30,000 to 45,000 clones, 80% to 90% of them singletons. Sequences were derived from CD4+ or CD8+ T cells sorted from blood, sampled in a trial of the OX40 agonist ivuxolimab. These receptors all stem from an adult with an advanced solid tumor such as melanoma, head and neck, liver or kidney cancer.

This clone was observed once. The rearrangement joins TRBV6-5 to TRBJ2-7, with 12 bases lining up with TRBD2. The CDR3 runs to 14 residues. CDR1 and CDR2 (germline): MNHEY, SVGAGI. Trimming took 5 bases from V and 4 from J; bases not matched to a gene: 3. Here the CDR3 reads CASSRLAGVYEQYF. CDR3 in DNA: TGTGCCAGCAGTCGACTAGCGGGAGTGTACGAGCAGTACTTC.

The CDR3 loop reads CASSPASSYEQYF. CDR3 in DNA: TGTGCCAGCAGCCCTGCGAGCTCCTACGAGCAGTACTTC. V gene TRBV6-6 combines with J gene TRBJ2-7; no reliable D call. V was clipped by 6 bases and J by 0 bases, with 9 bases between them. This CDR3 region has 13 residues. Germline V gene data show CDR1 as MNHNY and CDR2 as SVGAGI (reference sequence).

This clone was recorded a few times. The chain links TRBV18 to TRBJ2-1; 8 bases are shared with TRBD2. The length of the CDR3 is 15 residues. Germline assignment: CDR1 KGHSH and CDR2 LQKENI. After removal of 3 bases from V and 4 bases from J, the junction contained 5 bases not matched to a gene. This chain's CDR3 is CASSPYSGRYNEQFF. The CDR3 DNA sequence: TGTGCCAGCTCACCCTACAGCGGGAGATACAATGAGCAGTTCTTC.

V is TRBV6-5 and J is TRBJ2-7; no clear D gene. Germline-derived CDR1 and CDR2 are MNHEY and SVGAGI. V shed 5 bases and J shed 2 bases, with 13 bases lying between them. The CDR3 has 14 amino acids. The CDR3, as DNA: TGTGCCAGCAGTCCCCCCCGGGCGACCTACGAGCAGTACTTC. The encoded protein is CASSPPRATYEQYF.

The rearrangement joins TRBV30 to TRBJ1-3; weak D call: TRBD1 (6 bases). The germline V and J ends were trimmed by 5 bases and 3 bases, with 11 bases remaining between them. CDR3 length: 13 amino acids. Germline values: CDR1 GTSNPN, CDR2 SVGIG (reference sequence). DNA for the CDR3: TGTGCCTGGGCACAGGGCCTTGGAAACACCATATATTTT. It translates to CAWAQGLGNTIYF.

This clone was picked up a small number of times. The rearrangement links TRBV6-1 to TRBJ2-5; TRBD2 might be the D (6 bases). CDR1 is MNHNS, CDR2 SASEGT, per germline. Trimming left V 9 bases short and J 7 bases short, with 18 bases between. This CDR3 is 13 amino acids long. This chain's CDR3 is CASSGPLGGTQYF. The CDR3 DNA sequence: TGTGCCAGTTCCGGCCCCCTCGGGGGGACCCAGTACTTC.

CDR3: CASSLNSRGTQIFNEQFF. DNA of the CDR3: TGTGCCAGCAGTTTAAATTCTAGGGGGACACAAATATTCAATGAGCAGTTCTTC. The chain carries TRBV27 and TRBJ2-1, with D perhaps TRBD1 (6 bases). CDR1 is MNHEY, CDR2 SMNVEV, per germline (reference sequence). V lost 2 bases, J lost 6 bases, and 23 bases lay in between. The CDR3 spans 18 residues.

The genes are TRBV7-7 and TRBJ2-7; 14 positions agree with TRBD2. Germline trimming cut 5 bases from V and 6 bases from J; bases unmatched to any gene: 9. From germline, CDR1 is SSHAT and CDR2 FNYEAQ (reference sequence). The CDR3 has 16 amino acids. The CDR3 DNA is TGTGCCAGCAGCAGAGGGGGACTAGCGGGAGACAGCGAGCAGTACTTC. Translation gives CASSRGGLAGDSEQYF.

This chain joins TRBV27 and TRBJ2-7; tentative D call: TRBD2 (6 bases). V lost 6 bases to trimming and J lost 0 bases, with 21 bases between them. Per the germline V gene, CDR1 is MNHEY and CDR2 is SMNVEV (reference sequence). The CDR3 is 17 amino acids. CDR3 sequence (DNA): TGTGCCAGCAGCCGCCTCCGTGGGACTGAAAGCTCCTACGAGCAGTACTTC. It yields the protein CASSRLRGTESSYEQYF.

This clone was seen once. This rearrangement joins TRBV5-1 to TRBJ2-3, with D perhaps assigned TRBD1 or TRBD2 (7 bases each). The CDR3 has 16 amino acids. Germline loops: CDR1 SGHRS, CDR2 YFSETQ. The V gene lost 0 bases and the J gene lost 3 bases, with 14 bases spanning the gap. The CDR3 bases are TGCGCCAGCAGCTTGGCGGGGCAGGGGGGGACAGATACGCAGTATTTT. Protein: CASSLAGQGGTDTQYF.